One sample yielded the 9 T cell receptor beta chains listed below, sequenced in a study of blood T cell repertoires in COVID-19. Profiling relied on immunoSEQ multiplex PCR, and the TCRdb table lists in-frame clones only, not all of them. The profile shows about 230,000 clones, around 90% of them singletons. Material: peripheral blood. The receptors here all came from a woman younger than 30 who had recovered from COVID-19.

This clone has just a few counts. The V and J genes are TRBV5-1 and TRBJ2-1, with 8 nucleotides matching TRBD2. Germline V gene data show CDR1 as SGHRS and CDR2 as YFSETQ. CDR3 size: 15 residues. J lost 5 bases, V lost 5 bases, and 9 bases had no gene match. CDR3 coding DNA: TGCGCCAGCAGACCCGGGACTAGTTCAAACAATGAGCAGTTCTTC. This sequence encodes CASRPGTSSNNEQFF.

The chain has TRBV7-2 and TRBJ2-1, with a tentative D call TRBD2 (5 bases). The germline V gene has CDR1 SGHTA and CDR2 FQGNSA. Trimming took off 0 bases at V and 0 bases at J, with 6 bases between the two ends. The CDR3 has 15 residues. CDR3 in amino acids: CASSLALASYNEQFF. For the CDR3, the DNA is TGTGCCAGCAGCTTAGCGCTAGCCTCCTACAATGAGCAGTTCTTC.

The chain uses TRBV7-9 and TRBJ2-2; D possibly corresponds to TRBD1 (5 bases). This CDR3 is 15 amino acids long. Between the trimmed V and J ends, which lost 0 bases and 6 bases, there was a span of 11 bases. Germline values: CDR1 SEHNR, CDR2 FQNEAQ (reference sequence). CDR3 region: CASSLAGVGSGELFF. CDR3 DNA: TGTGCCAGCAGCTTAGCAGGGGTTGGTTCCGGGGAGCTGTTTTTT.

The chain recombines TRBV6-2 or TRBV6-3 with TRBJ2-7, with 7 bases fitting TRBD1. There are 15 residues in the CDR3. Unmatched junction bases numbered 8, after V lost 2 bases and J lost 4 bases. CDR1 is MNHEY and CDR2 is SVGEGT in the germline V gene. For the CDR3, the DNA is TGTGCCAGCAGTTACCAGCCAGGGGGAAAGTACGAGCAGTACTTC. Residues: CASSYQPGGKYEQYF.

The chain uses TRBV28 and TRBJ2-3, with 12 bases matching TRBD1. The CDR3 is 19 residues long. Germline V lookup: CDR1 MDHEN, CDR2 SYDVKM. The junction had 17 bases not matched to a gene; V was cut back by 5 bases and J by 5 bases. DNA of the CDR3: TGTGCCAGCAGTACCCACCTATCCACCGGGACAGGGGGCCTAGATACGCAGTATTTT. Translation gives CASSTHLSTGTGGLDTQYF.

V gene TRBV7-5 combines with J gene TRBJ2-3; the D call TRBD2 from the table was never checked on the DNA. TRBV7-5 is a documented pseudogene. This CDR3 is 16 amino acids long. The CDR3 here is CVRSLARTSGRDTQYF. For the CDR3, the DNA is TGTGTCAGAAGCTTAGCTCGGACTAGCGGGCGGGATACGCAGTATTTT.

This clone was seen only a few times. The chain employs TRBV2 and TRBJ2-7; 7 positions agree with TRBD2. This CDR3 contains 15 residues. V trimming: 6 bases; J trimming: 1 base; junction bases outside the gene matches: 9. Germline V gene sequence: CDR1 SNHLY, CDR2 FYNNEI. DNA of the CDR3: TGTGCCAGCAGCGAACCCCGCGGGAGTTCCTACGAGCAGTACTTC. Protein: CASSEPRGSSYEQYF.

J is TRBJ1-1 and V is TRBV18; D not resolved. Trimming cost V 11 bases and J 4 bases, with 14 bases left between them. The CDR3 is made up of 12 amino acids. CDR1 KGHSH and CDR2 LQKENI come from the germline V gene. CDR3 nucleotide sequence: TGTGCCGGAAGTCTCACGGGCACTGAAGCTTTCTTT. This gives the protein CAGSLTGTEAFF.

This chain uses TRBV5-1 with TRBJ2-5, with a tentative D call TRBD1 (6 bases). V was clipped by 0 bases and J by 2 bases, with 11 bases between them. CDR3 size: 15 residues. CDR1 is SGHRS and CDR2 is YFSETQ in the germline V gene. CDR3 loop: CASSLAGTLQETQYF. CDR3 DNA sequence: TGCGCCAGCAGCTTGGCCGGGACACTTCAAGAGACCCAGTACTTC.